The rows below give T cell receptor beta chains drawn from one sample of a study of blood T cells in healthy people across ages. TCRdb independently ran MiXCR on the 5' RACE reads; one entry per CDR3 protein. Of around 800,000 distinct CDR3 sequences listed, roughly 60% are singletons. The sequencing input was blood. All receptors come from a young man in good health. The CDR3 runs from the conserved cysteine through the conserved F or W. The D gene is left open where the match is weak. Where a row states a size, it is once, few, many or the class of an expanded clone; other rows omit it.

>.|TRBJ2-1|.|TRBV27
CASSFSDGQQFF
TGTGCCAGCAGTTTCTCGGACGGGCAGCAGTTCTTC
>.|TRBJ1-2|.|TRBV12-3/TRBV12-4
CASGGLGDLGYTF
TGTGCCAGCGGGGGGCTAGGCGACCTGGGCTACACCTTC
>.|TRBJ2-2|.|TRBV20-1
CSASTGQHTGELFF
TGCAGTGCTTCTACCGGACAGCACACCGGGGAGCTGTTTTTT
>.|TRBJ2-7|TRBD1|TRBV4-2
CASSRTGTGIDEQYF
TGTGCCAGCAGTCGAACCGGGACAGGGATTGACGAGCAGTACTTC
>.|TRBJ2-3|.|TRBV27
CASSLESPADTQYF
TGTGCCAGCAGTTTAGAGAGTCCCGCAGATACGCAGTATTTT
>.|TRBJ2-7|TRBD1|TRBV28
CASSLKDRSSYEQYF
TGTGCCAGCAGTCTAAAGGACAGGTCCTCCTACGAGCAGTACTTC
>.|TRBJ2-7|.|TRBV11-2
CASSLAPGGGSYEQYF
TGTGCCAGCAGCTTAGCTCCAGGGGGAGGCTCCTACGAGCAGTACTTC
>.|TRBJ2-3|TRBD1|TRBV20-1
CSGSTGADTQYF
TGCAGTGGAAGTACAGGGGCAGATACGCAGTATTTT
>.|TRBJ2-7|.|TRBV23-1
CASSQSCELVSYEQYF
TGCGCCAGCAGTCAATCGTGTGAGTTAGTGTCCTACGAGCAGTACTTC
>few|TRBJ2-7|.|TRBV9
CASSVGVRSYEQYF
TGTGCCAGCAGCGTAGGCGTACGATCCTACGAGCAGTACTTC
>once|TRBJ2-4|TRBD2|TRBV9
CASSGGAGGPQNIQYF
TGTGCCAGCAGCGGAGGAGCGGGGGGGCCTCAAAACATTCAGTACTTC
>few|TRBJ2-1|.|TRBV9
CASSVAVSSYNEQFF
TGTGCCAGCAGCGTAGCGGTGAGCTCCTACAATGAGCAGTTCTTC
>few|TRBJ2-5|.|TRBV28
CASSLYPGGETQYF
TGTGCCAGCAGTTTATATCCGGGCGGAGAGACCCAGTACTTC
>.|TRBJ2-1|.|TRBV29-1
CSVERIGNEQFF
TGCAGCGTTGAACGGATTGGCAATGAGCAGTTCTTC
>many|TRBJ2-3|TRBD1|TRBV7-6
CASSLDDRVGTDTQYF
TGTGCCAGCAGCTTAGACGACAGGGTCGGCACAGATACGCAGTATTTT
>few|TRBJ1-6|.|TRBV7-2
CASSFLPTNSPLHF
TGTGCCAGCAGCTTCCTCCCTACCAATTCACCCCTCCACTTT
>.|TRBJ2-1|TRBD2|TRBV6-2/TRBV6-3
CASSYSRLAGGEYNEQFF
TGTGCCAGCAGTTACTCCAGACTAGCGGGGGGCGAATACAATGAGCAGTTCTTC
>once|TRBJ1-5|.|TRBV28
CASNIQQEDQPQHF
TGTGCCAGCAACATCCAACAGGAGGATCAGCCCCAGCATTTT
>.|TRBJ2-3|.|TRBV24-1
CATSPTTDLTDTQYF
TGTGCCACCAGCCCCACGACAGACCTCACAGATACGCAGTATTTT
>once|TRBJ2-1|TRBD2|TRBV7-2
CASSVVYSGGAETQFF
TGTGCCAGCAGCGTGGTTTATAGCGGGGGGGCGGAGACCCAGTTCTTC
>.|TRBJ2-7|.|TRBV19
CASSTMGRDYEQYF
TGTGCCAGTAGTACCATGGGACGGGACTACGAGCAGTACTTC